Below are 6 T cell receptor beta chains sequenced from a single sample in a study of T cell responses to AZD1222 COVID-19 vaccine. Here immunoSEQ multiplex PCR was the method, and the copy in TCRdb shows in-frame clones only, minus some. Counted here are around 150,000 clones, around nine tenths occurring once; the ten biggest clones make up 4.5% to 6.5%. The source was peripheral blood, collected on day 0 of AZD1222 vaccination. These receptors all come from an adult in good health.

V gene TRBV5-6 combines with J gene TRBJ2-7; D tentatively reads TRBD1 or TRBD2 (6 bases each). CDR3 length: 19 amino acids. The V and J ends lost 6 bases and 3 bases respectively, with 31 bases between them. The germline V gene has CDR1 SGHDT and CDR2 YYEEEE. The CDR3 region is CASNLGRGLRGEEGYEQYF. In DNA form, the CDR3 reads TGTGCCAGCAACCTGGGTAGGGGCTTGAGGGGGGAAGAGGGCTACGAGCAGTACTTC.

The chain is built from TRBV27 and TRBJ2-7; the match to TRBD1 covers 8 bases. Germline-derived CDR1 and CDR2 are MNHEY and SMNVEV (reference sequence). The CDR3 covers 14 residues. Germline trimming cut 6 bases from V and 3 bases from J; bases unmatched to any gene: 7. CDR3 coding DNA: TGTGCCAGCAGCCCAGCCGGACAGGGCTACGAGCAGTACTTC. Its protein product is CASSPAGQGYEQYF.

This chain connects TRBV29-1 to TRBJ2-7, with D possibly TRBD2 on 5 matching bases. The length of the CDR3 is 14 residues. Germline CDR1 SQVTM, CDR2 ANQGSEA. Deletions cut 6 bases from V and 3 bases from J, with 18 bases between. Here the CDR3 reads CSVQINSGVYEQYF. The CDR3 bases are TGCAGCGTCCAAATTAACAGCGGCGTCTACGAGCAGTACTTC.

V gene TRBV6-6 combines with J gene TRBJ2-6; D ambiguous. V shed 6 bases and J shed 0 bases, with 9 bases lying between them. CDR3 length equals 15 residues. Germline V lookup: CDR1 MNHNY, CDR2 SVGAGI (reference sequence). CDR3: CASSPDFSGANVLTF. Written as DNA, the CDR3 is TGTGCCAGCAGCCCCGACTTCTCTGGGGCCAACGTCCTGACTTTC.

The chain joins TRBV5-4 to TRBJ2-1; D remains ambiguous. The germline CDR1 and CDR2 sequences are SGHNT and YYREEE (reference sequence). Trimming stripped 0 bases from V and 2 bases from J, with 12 bases between. This CDR3 comprises 16 residues. The CDR3 sequence: CASSLGPGTPYNEQFF. The CDR3 DNA reads TGTGCCAGCAGCTTGGGCCCAGGTACCCCCTACAATGAGCAGTTCTTC.

The rearrangement uses TRBV3-1 (or the pseudogene TRBV3-2) and TRBJ1-1, with D possibly being TRBD1 (5 bases). Between the trimmed V and J ends, which lost 1 base and 5 bases, there was a span of 11 bases. The CDR3 extends over 14 amino acids. Per germline, CDR1 LGHDT and CDR2 YNNKEL (reference sequence). This CDR3 is CASSQAPGGTEAFF. CDR3 nucleotide sequence: TGTGCCAGCAGCCAAGCTCCGGGGGGGACTGAAGCTTTCTTT.